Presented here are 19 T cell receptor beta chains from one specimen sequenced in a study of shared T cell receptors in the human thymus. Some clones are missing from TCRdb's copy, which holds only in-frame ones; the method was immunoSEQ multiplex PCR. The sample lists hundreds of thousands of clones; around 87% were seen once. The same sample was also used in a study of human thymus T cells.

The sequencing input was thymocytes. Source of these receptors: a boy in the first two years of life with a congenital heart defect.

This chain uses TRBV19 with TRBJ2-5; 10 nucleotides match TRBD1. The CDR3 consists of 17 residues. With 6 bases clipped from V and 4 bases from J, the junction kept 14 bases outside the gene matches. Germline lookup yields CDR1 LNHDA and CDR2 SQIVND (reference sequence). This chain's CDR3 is CASSRTAGTGVLETQYF. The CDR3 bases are TGTGCCAGTAGCCGTACGGCGGGGACAGGGGTTTTAGAGACCCAGTACTTC.

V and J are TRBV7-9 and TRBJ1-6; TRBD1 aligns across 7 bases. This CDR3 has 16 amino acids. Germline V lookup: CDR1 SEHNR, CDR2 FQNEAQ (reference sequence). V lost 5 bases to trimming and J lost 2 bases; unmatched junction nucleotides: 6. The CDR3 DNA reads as TGTGCCAGCAGCGCCCCTGGGACAGCCTATAATTCACCCCTCCACTTT. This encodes CASSAPGTAYNSPLHF.

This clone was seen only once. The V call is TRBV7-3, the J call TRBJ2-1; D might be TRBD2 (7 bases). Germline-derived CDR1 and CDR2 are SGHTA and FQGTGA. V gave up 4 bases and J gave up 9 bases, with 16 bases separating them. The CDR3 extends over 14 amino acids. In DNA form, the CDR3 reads TGTGCCAGCAGCTCCTGGGAGGGGGGGCGTGAGCAGTTCTTC. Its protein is CASSSWEGGREQFF.

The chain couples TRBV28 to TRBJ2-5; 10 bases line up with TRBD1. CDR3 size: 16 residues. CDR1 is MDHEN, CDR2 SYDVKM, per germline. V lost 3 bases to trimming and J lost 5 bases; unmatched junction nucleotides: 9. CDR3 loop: CASSFPRDRGRETQYF. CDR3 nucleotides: TGTGCCAGCAGTTTCCCCAGGGACAGGGGTCGGGAGACCCAGTACTTC. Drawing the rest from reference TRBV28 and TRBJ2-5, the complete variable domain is DVKVTQSSRYLVKRTGEKVFLECVQDMDHENMFWYRQDPGLGLRLIYFSYDVKMKEKGDIPEGYSVSREKKERFSLILESASTNQTSMYLCASSFPRDRGRETQYFGPGTRLLVL.

The CDR3 DNA follows: TGTGCCAGCAGCTCAACTAGCGGGCCGCTGGCTTTTGGGGAGACCCAGTACTTC. Translation: CASSSTSGPLAFGETQYF. The chain combines TRBV5-6 with TRBJ2-5; 9 nucleotides match TRBD2. CDR1 and CDR2 from the germline V gene are SGHDT and YYEEEE. Trimming took 3 bases from V and 5 from J; bases not matched to a gene: 17. The CDR3 length is 18 residues. Variable domain in full (rest from reference TRBV5-6 and TRBJ2-5): DAGVTQSPTHLIKTRGQQVTLRCSPKSGHDTVSWYQQALGQGPQFIFQYYEEEERQRGNFPDRFSGHQFPNYSSELNVNALLLGDSALYLCASSSTSGPLAFGETQYFGPGTRLLVL.

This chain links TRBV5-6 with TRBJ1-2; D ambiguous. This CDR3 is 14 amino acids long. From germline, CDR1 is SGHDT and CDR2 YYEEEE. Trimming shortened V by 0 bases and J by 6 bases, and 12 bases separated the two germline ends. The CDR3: CASSLEPGIDGYTF. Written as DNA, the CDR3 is TGTGCCAGCAGCTTGGAGCCCGGGATCGATGGCTACACCTTC. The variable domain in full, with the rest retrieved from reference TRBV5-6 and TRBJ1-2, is DAGVTQSPTHLIKTRGQQVTLRCSPKSGHDTVSWYQQALGQGPQFIFQYYEEEERQRGNFPDRFSGHQFPNYSSELNVNALLLGDSALYLCASSLEPGIDGYTFGSGTRLTVV.

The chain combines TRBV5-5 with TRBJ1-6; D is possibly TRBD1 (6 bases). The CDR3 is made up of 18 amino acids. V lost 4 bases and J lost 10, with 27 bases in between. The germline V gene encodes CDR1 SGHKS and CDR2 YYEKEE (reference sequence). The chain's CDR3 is CASSPGTSREFIGSPLHF. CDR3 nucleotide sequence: TGTGCCAGCAGCCCCGGGACATCGAGGGAATTTATTGGGTCACCCCTCCACTTT.

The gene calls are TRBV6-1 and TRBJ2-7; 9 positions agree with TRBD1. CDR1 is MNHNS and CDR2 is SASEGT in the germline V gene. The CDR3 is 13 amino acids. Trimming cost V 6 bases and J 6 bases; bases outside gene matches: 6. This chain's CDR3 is CASSRDRVGEQYF. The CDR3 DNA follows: TGTGCCAGCAGCCGGGACAGGGTCGGCGAGCAGTACTTC.

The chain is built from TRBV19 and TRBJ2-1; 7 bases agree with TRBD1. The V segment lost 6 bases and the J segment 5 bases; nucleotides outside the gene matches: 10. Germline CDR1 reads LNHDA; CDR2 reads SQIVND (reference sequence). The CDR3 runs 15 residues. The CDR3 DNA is TGTGCCAGTAGCCTAGGGGGCGCTGCCAACAATGAGCAGTTCTTC. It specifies CASSLGGAANNEQFF.

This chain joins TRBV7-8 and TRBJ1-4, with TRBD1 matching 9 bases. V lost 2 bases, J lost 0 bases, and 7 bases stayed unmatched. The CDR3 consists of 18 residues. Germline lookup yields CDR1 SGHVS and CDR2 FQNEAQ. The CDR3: CASSLYDRGFATNEKLFF. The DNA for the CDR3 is TGTGCCAGCAGCTTATATGACAGGGGGTTTGCAACTAATGAAAAACTGTTTTTT.

The CDR3 is CASRGKHPPKDTLSYNEQFF. CDR3 DNA: TGTGCCAGCAGGGGTAAACATCCTCCCAAAGACACCCTCTCCTACAATGAGCAGTTCTTC. The V gene is TRBV2, the J gene TRBJ2-1; D is unclear. The ends were cut back, 6 bases at V and 0 bases at J, with 27 bases in the middle. The CDR3 totals 20 residues. Per germline, CDR1 SNHLY and CDR2 FYNNEI.

CDR3 DNA: TGTGCCAGCAGTCTTTACAGGGGCCATTCACCCCTCCACTTT. It codes for CASSLYRGHSPLHF. V usage is TRBV6-5 and J usage is TRBJ1-6; TRBD1 matches at 7 bases. V gave up 5 bases and J gave up 8 bases; unmatched junction bases: 6. This CDR3 has 14 residues. Germline-derived CDR1 and CDR2 are MNHEY and SVGAGI.

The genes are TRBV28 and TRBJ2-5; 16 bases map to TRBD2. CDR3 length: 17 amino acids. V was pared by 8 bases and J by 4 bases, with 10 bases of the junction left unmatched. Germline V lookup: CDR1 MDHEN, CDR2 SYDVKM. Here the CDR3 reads CASGPGLAGGRGETQYF. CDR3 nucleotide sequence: TGTGCCAGCGGCCCGGGACTAGCGGGAGGGAGGGGAGAGACCCAGTACTTC. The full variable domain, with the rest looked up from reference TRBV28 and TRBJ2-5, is DVKVTQSSRYLVKRTGEKVFLECVQDMDHENMFWYRQDPGLGLRLIYFSYDVKMKEKGDIPEGYSVSREKKERFSLILESASTNQTSMYLCASGPGLAGGRGETQYFGPGTRLLVL.

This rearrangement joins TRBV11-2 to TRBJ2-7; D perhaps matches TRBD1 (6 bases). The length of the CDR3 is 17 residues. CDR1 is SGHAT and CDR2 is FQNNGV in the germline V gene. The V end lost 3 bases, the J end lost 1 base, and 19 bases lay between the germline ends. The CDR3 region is CASSFFLSAGDSYEQYF. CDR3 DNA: TGTGCCAGCAGCTTCTTCCTTTCGGCAGGGGATTCCTACGAGCAGTACTTC.

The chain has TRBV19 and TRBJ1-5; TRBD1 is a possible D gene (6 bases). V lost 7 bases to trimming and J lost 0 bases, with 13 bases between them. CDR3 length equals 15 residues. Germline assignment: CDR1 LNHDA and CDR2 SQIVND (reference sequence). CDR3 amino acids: CASKSQGYSNQPQHF. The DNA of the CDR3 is TGTGCCAGTAAGTCACAGGGTTATAGCAATCAGCCCCAGCATTTT.

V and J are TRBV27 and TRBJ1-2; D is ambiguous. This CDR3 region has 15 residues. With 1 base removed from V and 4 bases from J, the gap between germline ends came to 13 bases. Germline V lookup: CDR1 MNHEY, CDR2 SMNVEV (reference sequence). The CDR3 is CASSLWAILSYGYTF. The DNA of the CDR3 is TGTGCCAGCAGTTTATGGGCCATCCTAAGCTATGGCTACACCTTC.

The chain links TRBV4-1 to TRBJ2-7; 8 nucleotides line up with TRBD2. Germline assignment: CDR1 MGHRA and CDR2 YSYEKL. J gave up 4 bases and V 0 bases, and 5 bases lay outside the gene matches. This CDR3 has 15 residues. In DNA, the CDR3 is TGCGCCAGCAGCCAAGATGTAAGCGGGAGATACGAGCAGTACTTC. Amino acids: CASSQDVSGRYEQYF.

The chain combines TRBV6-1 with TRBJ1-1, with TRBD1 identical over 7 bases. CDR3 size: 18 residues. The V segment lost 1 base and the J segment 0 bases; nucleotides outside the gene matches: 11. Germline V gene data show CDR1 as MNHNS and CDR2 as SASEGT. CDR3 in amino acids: CASSEVARQGRMNTEAFF. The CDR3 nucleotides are TGTGCCAGCAGTGAAGTAGCCCGACAGGGTCGGATGAACACTGAAGCTTTCTTT.

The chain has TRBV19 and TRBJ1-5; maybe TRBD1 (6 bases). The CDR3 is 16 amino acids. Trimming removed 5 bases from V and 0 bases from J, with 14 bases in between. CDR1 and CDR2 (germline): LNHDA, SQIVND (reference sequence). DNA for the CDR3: TGTGCCAGTAGTCCCAAAGGGACACTTAGCAATCAGCCCCAGCATTTT. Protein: CASSPKGTLSNQPQHF.